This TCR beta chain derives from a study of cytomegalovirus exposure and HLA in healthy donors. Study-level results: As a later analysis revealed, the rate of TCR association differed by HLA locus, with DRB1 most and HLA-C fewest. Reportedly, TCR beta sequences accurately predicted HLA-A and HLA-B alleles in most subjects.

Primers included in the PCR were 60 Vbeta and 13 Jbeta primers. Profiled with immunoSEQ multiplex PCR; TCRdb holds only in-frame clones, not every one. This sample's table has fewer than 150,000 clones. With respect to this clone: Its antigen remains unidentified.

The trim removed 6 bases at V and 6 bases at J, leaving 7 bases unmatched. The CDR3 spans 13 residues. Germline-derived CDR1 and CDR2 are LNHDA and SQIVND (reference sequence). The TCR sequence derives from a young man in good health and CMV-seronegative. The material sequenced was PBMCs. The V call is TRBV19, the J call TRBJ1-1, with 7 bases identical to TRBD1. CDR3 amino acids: CASRGDSGPEAFF. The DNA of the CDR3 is TGTGCCAGTAGAGGGGACAGTGGACCTGAAGCTTTCTTT.